The rows below give T cell receptor beta chains drawn from one sample of a study of metastatic and nonmetastatic thyroid tumors. With MiXCR, TCRdb called clones anew from the PCR reads. Among 70,000 or so clones listed, 12% to 15% were seen once. Input material: blood. The receptors were gathered from a male donor with papillary thyroid cancer or a benign thyroid nodule (not recorded which). Some clones in this sample may be carry-over from other donors' samples. CDR3s include the opening cysteine and the closing phenylalanine or tryptophan. D genes are given only for firm matches. Not all rows give a size; the values are once, few, many and, for expanded clones, a class.

d_call: TRBD1
v_call: TRBV10-3
clone_size: many
j_call: TRBJ2-5
cdr3_nt: TGTGCCATCAGGGAAAGGGACAGGGAGACCCAGTACTTC
cdr3_aa: CAIRERDRETQYF

d_call: TRBD1
v_call: TRBV7-3
clone_size: many
j_call: TRBJ2-1
cdr3_nt: TGTGCCAGCAGCTCGAGACAGGGAACCAATGAGCAGTTCTTC
cdr3_aa: CASSSRQGTNEQFF

d_call: TRBD1
v_call: TRBV4-1
clone_size: .
j_call: TRBJ2-7
cdr3_nt: TGCGCCAGCAGCCAAGAGGACAGGGAGGTTGGCTACGAGCAGTACTTC
cdr3_aa: CASSQEDREVGYEQYF

d_call: .
v_call: TRBV18
clone_size: many
j_call: TRBJ2-6
cdr3_nt: TGTGCCAGCTCATCCACGGGCCGGGCCAACGTCCTGACTTTC
cdr3_aa: CASSSTGRANVLTF

d_call: .
v_call: TRBV28
clone_size: few
j_call: TRBJ1-5
cdr3_nt: TGTGCCAGCAGTTTCTGCAGGGGAACTCAGCCCCAGCATTTT
cdr3_aa: CASSFCRGTQPQHF

d_call: .
v_call: TRBV6-1
clone_size: .
j_call: TRBJ2-1
cdr3_nt: TGTGCCAGCAGTGAACTAGGGGCGAATGAGCAGTTCTTC
cdr3_aa: CASSELGANEQFF

d_call: .
v_call: TRBV5-1
clone_size: .
j_call: TRBJ2-3
cdr3_nt: TGCGCTAGCAGCTTGGAAAGGGGTTCCAATTCAGATACGCAGTATTTT
cdr3_aa: CASSLERGSNSDTQYF

d_call: .
v_call: TRBV5-4
clone_size: many
j_call: TRBJ2-3
cdr3_nt: TGTGCCAGCAGCTCTAAACAGGGTACAGATACGCAGTATTTT
cdr3_aa: CASSSKQGTDTQYF

d_call: .
v_call: TRBV29-1
clone_size: many
j_call: TRBJ1-1
cdr3_nt: TGCAACGATGTAAGGAACACTGAAGCTTTCTTT
cdr3_aa: CNDVRNTEAFF

d_call: .
v_call: TRBV28
clone_size: few
j_call: TRBJ2-7
cdr3_nt: TGTGCCAGCAGTTCTGTTGACTACGAGCAGTACTTC
cdr3_aa: CASSSVDYEQYF

d_call: TRBD1
v_call: TRBV12-3/TRBV12-4
clone_size: few
j_call: TRBJ2-3
cdr3_nt: TGTGCCAGCAGTTTAGTAGGGACAGGGGGAGGATCTGATACGCAGTATTTT
cdr3_aa: CASSLVGTGGGSDTQYF

d_call: .
v_call: TRBV10-1
clone_size: many
j_call: TRBJ2-3
cdr3_nt: TGCGCCAGCAGTGTAGCCAGCGGGAGCACAGATACGCAGTATTTT
cdr3_aa: CASSVASGSTDTQYF

d_call: .
v_call: TRBV6-1
clone_size: few
j_call: TRBJ2-1
cdr3_nt: TGTGCCACCCAACGTGAGGGGAGCACTGAGCAGTTCTTC
cdr3_aa: CATQREGSTEQFF

d_call: .
v_call: TRBV29-1
clone_size: .
j_call: TRBJ1-1
cdr3_nt: TGCAGCGTTGAAGGGGGACTGATGAACACTGGAGCTTTCTTT
cdr3_aa: CSVEGGLMNTGAFF

d_call: TRBD2
v_call: TRBV4-1
clone_size: many
j_call: TRBJ2-1
cdr3_nt: TGCGCCAGCAGCCAACGGGGACTAGCGGGAACAAATAACAATGAGCAGTTCTTC
cdr3_aa: CASSQRGLAGTNNNEQFF

d_call: .
v_call: TRBV10-1
clone_size: many
j_call: TRBJ2-1
cdr3_nt: TGCGCCAGCAGTGACTGGGACTCGAGCTCCTACAATGAGCAGTTCTTC
cdr3_aa: CASSDWDSSSYNEQFF

d_call: .
v_call: TRBV6-2/TRBV6-3
clone_size: .
j_call: TRBJ1-2
cdr3_nt: TGTGCCAGCAGTTACCTGGGGGACTATGGCTACACCTTC
cdr3_aa: CASSYLGDYGYTF

d_call: TRBD2
v_call: TRBV24-1
clone_size: .
j_call: TRBJ2-3
cdr3_nt: TGTGCCACCAGTGACGCTAGCGGGAGTCTGACAGATACGCAGTATTTT
cdr3_aa: CATSDASGSLTDTQYF

d_call: .
v_call: TRBV7-6
clone_size: .
j_call: TRBJ2-5
cdr3_nt: TGTGCCAGCAGCTTAGGGACGGTCCAATATACCCAGTACTTC
cdr3_aa: CASSLGTVQYTQYF

d_call: TRBD2
v_call: TRBV19
clone_size: many
j_call: TRBJ2-1
cdr3_nt: TGTGCCAGTAGTATTGGCGGGAGGGGGTACAATGAGCAGTTCTTC
cdr3_aa: CASSIGGRGYNEQFF

d_call: .
v_call: TRBV11-2
clone_size: many
j_call: TRBJ1-1
cdr3_nt: TGTGCCAGCAGCTTATACAGGGAGTATGAAGCTTTCTTT
cdr3_aa: CASSLYREYEAFF

d_call: .
v_call: TRBV7-2
clone_size: many
j_call: TRBJ2-3
cdr3_nt: TGTGCCAGCAGCCTATGGACACGGGATACGCAGTATTTT
cdr3_aa: CASSLWTRDTQYF

d_call: TRBD2
v_call: TRBV6-4
clone_size: many
j_call: TRBJ2-3
cdr3_nt: TGTGCCAGCAGTGACTCTAGCGGGGATGGGACAGATACGCAGTATTTT
cdr3_aa: CASSDSSGDGTDTQYF

d_call: TRBD1
v_call: TRBV12-3/TRBV12-4
clone_size: few
j_call: TRBJ1-5
cdr3_nt: TGTGCCAGCAGCCAGGGGGGGGCGAGCGATCAGCACCAGCATTTT
cdr3_aa: CASSQGGASDQHQHF

d_call: .
v_call: TRBV4-1
clone_size: .
j_call: TRBJ2-5
cdr3_nt: TGCGCCAGCAGCCAGCAGGGCAACCCCCAAGAGACCCAGTACTTC
cdr3_aa: CASSQQGNPQETQYF

d_call: .
v_call: TRBV7-2
clone_size: many
j_call: TRBJ2-7
cdr3_nt: TGTGCCAGCAGCTCAGGGATGGGAGGCTCCTACGAGCAGTACTTC
cdr3_aa: CASSSGMGGSYEQYF

d_call: .
v_call: TRBV25-1
clone_size: .
j_call: TRBJ2-1
cdr3_nt: TGTGCCAACATCCCGGTAAATGAGCAGTTCTTC
cdr3_aa: CANIPVNEQFF

d_call: .
v_call: TRBV15
clone_size: many
j_call: TRBJ1-5
cdr3_nt: TGTGCCACCAGCAGAAACAGGGAGGGTCAGCCCCAGCATTTT
cdr3_aa: CATSRNREGQPQHF

d_call: .
v_call: TRBV6-1
clone_size: few
j_call: TRBJ2-1
cdr3_nt: TGTGCCAGCAGGAACGGGGAGGATGAGCAGTTCTTC
cdr3_aa: CASRNGEDEQFF

d_call: .
v_call: TRBV7-8
clone_size: few
j_call: TRBJ1-2
cdr3_nt: TGTGCCAGCAGCTTAGAGGCAGGGGAAATTAACTATGGCTACACCTTC
cdr3_aa: CASSLEAGEINYGYTF

d_call: .
v_call: TRBV12-3/TRBV12-4
clone_size: many
j_call: TRBJ1-1
cdr3_nt: TGTGCCAGCAGTTTTGGGGACGGGAACACTGAAGCTTTCTTT
cdr3_aa: CASSFGDGNTEAFF

d_call: TRBD2
v_call: TRBV25-1
clone_size: many
j_call: TRBJ2-7
cdr3_nt: TGTGCCAGCAGCCCAGCGGGATACGAGCAGTACTTC
cdr3_aa: CASSPAGYEQYF

d_call: TRBD1
v_call: TRBV7-9
clone_size: .
j_call: TRBJ1-6
cdr3_nt: TGTGCCAGCAGCACCCGACAGGGAAATAATTCACCCCTCCACTTT
cdr3_aa: CASSTRQGNNSPLHF

d_call: TRBD2
v_call: TRBV18
clone_size: many
j_call: TRBJ2-7
cdr3_nt: TGTGCCAGCTCACCCCTAGAAGCGGGAGCCTCCTACGAGCAGTACTTC
cdr3_aa: CASSPLEAGASYEQYF

d_call: TRBD1
v_call: TRBV6-1
clone_size: many
j_call: TRBJ1-2
cdr3_nt: TGTGCCAGCAGTGGTGGGACAGGGAATGGCTACACCTTC
cdr3_aa: CASSGGTGNGYTF

d_call: .
v_call: TRBV7-2
clone_size: many
j_call: TRBJ1-1
cdr3_nt: TGTGCCAGCAGCTTAGCGGGGTACCCCAACACTGAAGCTTTCTTT
cdr3_aa: CASSLAGYPNTEAFF

d_call: TRBD1
v_call: TRBV5-1
clone_size: .
j_call: TRBJ1-2
cdr3_nt: TGCGCCAGCAGCGCCCCGGGACAGGGGGTCTATCGCTACACCTTC
cdr3_aa: CASSAPGQGVYRYTF

d_call: TRBD1
v_call: TRBV6-2/TRBV6-3
clone_size: many
j_call: TRBJ1-5
cdr3_nt: TGTGCCAGCAGCCAGAGGGGCAGGACAGGGGAGGGTCAGCCCCAGCATTTT
cdr3_aa: CASSQRGRTGEGQPQHF

d_call: .
v_call: TRBV11-2
clone_size: few
j_call: TRBJ2-7
cdr3_nt: TGTGCCAGCAGCCTAGGCGGGCCTAGCTACGAGCAGTACTTC
cdr3_aa: CASSLGGPSYEQYF

d_call: .
v_call: TRBV4-1
clone_size: .
j_call: TRBJ1-1
cdr3_nt: TGCGCCAGCAGCCCCGTCAGGGGCATTGAAGCTTTCTTT
cdr3_aa: CASSPVRGIEAFF

d_call: TRBD2
v_call: TRBV4-2
clone_size: many
j_call: TRBJ2-2
cdr3_nt: TGTGCCAGCAGCCAAGAACGGGGGGCCGGGGAGCTGTTTTTT
cdr3_aa: CASSQERGAGELFF

d_call: TRBD1
v_call: TRBV11-2
clone_size: many
j_call: TRBJ2-5
cdr3_nt: TGTGCCAGCAGCTCCCACCTGGGGACAGGGGGAGAGACCCAGTACTTC
cdr3_aa: CASSSHLGTGGETQYF